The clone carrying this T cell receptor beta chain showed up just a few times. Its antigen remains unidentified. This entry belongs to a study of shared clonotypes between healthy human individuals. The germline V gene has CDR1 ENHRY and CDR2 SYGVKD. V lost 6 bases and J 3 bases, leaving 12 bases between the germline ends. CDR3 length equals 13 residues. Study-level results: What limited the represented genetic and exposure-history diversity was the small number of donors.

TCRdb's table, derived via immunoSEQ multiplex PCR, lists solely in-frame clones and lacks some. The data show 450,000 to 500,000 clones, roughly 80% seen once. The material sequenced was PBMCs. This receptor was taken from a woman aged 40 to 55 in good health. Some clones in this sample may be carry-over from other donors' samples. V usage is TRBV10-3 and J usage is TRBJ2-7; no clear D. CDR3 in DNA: TGTGCCATCAGACCTACACCCTACTACGAGCAGTACTTC. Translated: CAIRPTPYYEQYF.